This is a list of T cell receptor beta chains from one sample in a study of T cells in Graves' hyperthyroidism and ophthalmopathy. TCRdb re-called the multiplex PCR reads through MiXCR, storing one row per CDR3 protein. The sample consists of 500,000 to 750,000 distinct CDR3 sequences, approximately 15% of them appearing once. Sequencing input: blood. Receptors were obtained from a woman aged 25 to 39 with Graves' hyperthyroidism. CDR3s include the opening cysteine and the closing phenylalanine or tryptophan. A D gene is named only where the DNA matches it firmly. Expanded clones are given a class, and other clones once, few, many or no size at all.

CASSLAGGSGRSLTYEQYF	TGTGCCAGCAGCTTAGCGGGGGGTAGCGGGAGAAGCCTAACCTACGAGCAGTACTTC	TRBD2	TRBV7-2	many	TRBJ2-7
CASSLGQVGGQYF	TGTGCCAGCAGTTTAGGACAGGTGGGGGGGCAGTACTTC	NA	TRBV28	many	TRBJ2-7
CASSQGRAWQGADTQYF	TGTGCCAGCAGCCAGGGTAGGGCGTGGCAGGGAGCAGATACGCAGTATTTT	NA	TRBV11-2	many	TRBJ2-3
CASSYRTVASSEQYF	TGTGCCAGCAGCTACCGGACAGTGGCCTCCTCCGAGCAGTACTTC	NA	TRBV5-5	many	TRBJ2-7
CASSGQGGNLYEQYF	TGTGCCAGCAGCGGACAGGGAGGGAACCTCTACGAGCAGTACTTC	NA	TRBV7-9	few	TRBJ2-7
CSLTSSSYNEQFF	TGCAGCCTTACCTCAAGCTCCTACAATGAGCAGTTCTTC	NA	TRBV20-1	few	TRBJ2-1
CATYRAGAETQYF	TGTGCCACATATAGAGCGGGAGCAGAGACCCAGTACTTC	TRBD2	TRBV28	many	TRBJ2-5
CASSAPGTRDTDTQYF	TGTGCCAGCAGCGCACCCGGGACTAGAGACACAGATACGCAGTATTTT	TRBD2	TRBV27	NA	TRBJ2-3
CASSQTTGPAYEQYF	TGTGCCAGCAGCCAAACGACAGGGCCCGCCTACGAGCAGTACTTC	TRBD1	TRBV11-2	NA	TRBJ2-7
CATSDWEDSADTQYF	TGTGCCACCAGTGATTGGGAAGACAGCGCAGATACGCAGTATTTT	NA	TRBV24-1	many	TRBJ2-3
CSVAGTSGGTGELFF	TGCAGCGTCGCTGGGACTAGCGGGGGGACCGGGGAGCTGTTTTTT	TRBD2	TRBV29-1	NA	TRBJ2-2
CASSTSWTSGRYEQYF	TGTGCCAGCAGCACCTCCTGGACTAGCGGGAGGTACGAGCAGTACTTC	TRBD2	TRBV28	many	TRBJ2-7
CASSEDDGNNSPLHF	TGTGCCAGCAGTGAAGATGATGGGAATAATTCACCCCTCCACTTT	NA	TRBV6-1	few	TRBJ1-6
CASSPGDSSTDTQYF	TGTGCCAGCAGCCCTGGGGACTCCTCCACAGATACGCAGTATTTT	NA	TRBV6-1	few	TRBJ2-3
CATSARGHTGELFF	TGTGCCACCAGTGCTAGGGGGCACACCGGGGAGCTGTTTTTT	TRBD1	TRBV24-1	many	TRBJ2-2
CSVDLGVDSDTQYF	TGCAGCGTTGACCTGGGGGTAGATTCAGATACGCAGTATTTT	NA	TRBV29-1	many	TRBJ2-3
CASSREYAYNEQFF	TGCGCCAGCAGCCGGGAGTACGCCTACAATGAGCAGTTCTTC	NA	TRBV4-3	many	TRBJ2-1
CASRTGGGNYGYTF	TGTGCCAGCAGGACGGGGGGTGGTAACTATGGCTACACCTTC	NA	TRBV6-1	many	TRBJ1-2
CASSFGRDQETQYF	TGTGCCAGCAGTTTCGGTCGTGACCAAGAGACCCAGTACTTC	NA	TRBV12-3/TRBV12-4	many	TRBJ2-5
CAWSGTGNVEQYF	TGTGCCTGGAGTGGGACAGGAAACGTCGAGCAGTACTTC	TRBD1	TRBV30	many	TRBJ2-7
CASSGEGTSGSIYEQYF	TGTGCCAGCAGCGGCGAAGGTACTAGCGGGTCGATCTACGAGCAGTACTTC	TRBD2	TRBV9	NA	TRBJ2-7
CATSDPTSGSIHEQFF	TGTGCCACCAGTGATCCCACTAGCGGGAGTATACATGAGCAGTTCTTC	TRBD2	TRBV24-1	many	TRBJ2-1
CSAMHRDRSTDTQYF	TGCAGTGCTATGCACCGGGACAGGTCCACAGATACGCAGTATTTT	TRBD1	TRBV20-1	many	TRBJ2-3